This T cell receptor (beta chain) was sequenced during a study of cytomegalovirus exposure and HLA in healthy donors. Findings and limits, study-wide: Fewer N-insertions (relative to the approximately 670-donor mean) were reportedly seen in an Asian-associated ancestry cluster in a later analysis.

PCR primers comprised 60 Vbeta and 13 Jbeta primers. The data were produced by immunoSEQ multiplex PCR, yet TCRdb's version contains in-frame clones alone and is incomplete. The sample carries 180,000 or so clones, 60% to 80% recorded once. Turning to this clone: Antigen unknown.

Germline trimming cut 1 base from V and 3 bases from J; bases unmatched to any gene: 4. The length of the CDR3 is 15 residues. Germline CDR1 SGHNT, CDR2 YENEEA. Material for sequencing was PBMCs. The receptor comes from a man aged 50-60 years in good health and CMV-seropositive. The chain links TRBV11-3 to TRBJ1-1, with 8 bases that match TRBD1. For the CDR3, the DNA is TGTGCCAGCAGCTTAGGGACAGGGAGGGACACTGAAGCTTTCTTT. Its translation: CASSLGTGRDTEAFF.